This T cell receptor beta chain came from a study of post-analysis software for immune sequencing data. Across the study: Disease trajectories encompassed relapsing-remitting, secondary progressive and progressive-relapsing multiple sclerosis.

In the case of this clonotype: Its antigen is currently unknown.

Study results and caveats: Comparison of patients with controls showed a handful of TRBV segments more frequent in patients, TRBV5-6, TRBV5-1 and TRBV20-1 among them. Samples prepared in the same batch strongly co-clustered by F measure. Among multiple sclerosis patients, normalized Chao1 diversity was significantly below that of controls.

CDR3 length: 16 amino acids. With 3 bases removed from V and 0 bases from J, the gap between germline ends came to 9 bases. Unique molecular identifiers were carried by the TCR beta cDNA libraries. MiXCR, applied by TCRdb to the PCR reads, yields one record per CDR3 protein. The sample shows more than 450,000 distinct CDR3 sequences, less than 40% of them seen only once. The sequence came from a girl under 18 with multiple sclerosis. The V call is TRBV12-3 or TRBV12-4, the J call TRBJ2-6; D is possibly TRBD2 (6 bases). The sequenced material came from blood. CDR3 amino acids: CASSFGGTSGANVLTF. CDR3 DNA sequence: TGTGCCAGCAGTTTTGGGGGGACCTCTGGGGCCAACGTCCTGACTTTC.